This record concerns one T cell receptor beta chain sequence. Antigen unknown. This sample is part of a study of OX40 agonist ivuxolimab in advanced cancers. Background on the study: The patients' treatment was ivuxolimab, an agonistic anti-OX40 (CD134) antibody. At doses from 0.01 to 10 mg/kg, patients were given intravenous ivuxolimab every 2 weeks. Hepatocellular carcinoma, melanoma, renal cell or head and neck cancer was diagnosed in the dose-escalation patients.

The assay was immunoSEQ multiplex PCR, and TCRdb's table has in-frame clones only and misses some. Of around 77,000 clones listed, around four fifths were seen once; the top ten hold 5% to 6%. Study-wide results and limits: The CD4+ and CD8+ T cells in the blood had expanded clonally by week 6 at 0.1 to 3.0 mg/kg.

Sequencing used CD4+ or CD8+ T cells sorted from blood, obtained in a trial of the OX40 agonist ivuxolimab. The TCR originated in an adult with an advanced solid tumor such as melanoma, head and neck, liver or kidney cancer.

The CDR3 here is CASSLGVNTEAFF. Here the CDR3 DNA reads TGTGCCAGCAGCTTGGGAGTGAACACTGAAGCTTTCTTT. J is TRBJ1-1 and V is TRBV5-4, with D unresolved. V lost 0 bases and J 0 bases, leaving 3 bases between the germline ends. CDR1 SGHNT and CDR2 YYREEE come from the germline V gene (reference sequence). This CDR3 has 13 residues.